Shown below are 23 T cell receptor beta chains from a single sample sequenced in a study of T-cell memory formation after mild COVID-19. TCRdb independently ran MiXCR on the 5' RACE reads; one entry per CDR3 protein. This table has hundreds of thousands of distinct CDR3 sequences, about 22% appearing once. The sequenced sample was PBMCs or a T cell subset sorted from them (not recorded which). The receptors here all came from an adult woman who had mild COVID-19 (a few samples of this study predate the infection). Cell type and time point are not known.

The rearrangement links TRBV5-1 to TRBJ2-3; possibly TRBD2 for D (6 bases). The CDR3 covers 13 residues. The V gene's germline CDR1 is SGHRS and CDR2 YFSETQ. Deletions cut 3 bases from V and 2 bases from J, with 7 bases between. The CDR3 spells CASSSGVTDTQYF. CDR3 nucleotides: TGCGCCAGCAGCTCGGGGGTCACAGATACGCAGTATTTT.

The V and J genes are TRBV10-3 and TRBJ2-4; 13 bases are a match to TRBD2. Germline loops: CDR1 ENHRY, CDR2 SYGVKD. The V gene end was trimmed by 0 bases and the J gene end by 7 bases; junction bases not matched to a gene: 6. This CDR3 spans 17 amino acids. The CDR3 DNA sequence: TGTGCCATCAGTGAGTCGGGACTAGCGGGGCGGGAGAACATTCAGTACTTC. It yields the protein CAISESGLAGRENIQYF.

The chain couples TRBV5-1 to TRBJ2-2; D is tentatively TRBD1 or TRBD2 (5 bases each). The CDR3 is 18 amino acids. Trimming removed 1 base at V and 0 bases at J, with 16 bases between. The germline CDR1 and CDR2 sequences are SGHRS and YFSETQ. The CDR3 loop is CASSLKTTLGANTGELFF. Written as DNA, the CDR3 is TGCGCCAGCAGCTTGAAGACTACCCTGGGGGCGAACACCGGGGAGCTGTTTTTT.

The V gene is TRBV3-1, the J gene TRBJ2-7; possible D gene TRBD2, 7 bases. The CDR3 length is 14 residues. Germline CDR1 is LGHDT and CDR2 is YNNKEL (reference sequence). V was trimmed by 2 bases and J by 5 bases, leaving 13 bases between them. The DNA of the CDR3 is TGTGCCAGCAGCCAATTCGGGGGGCCTAACGAGCAGTACTTC. Its protein product is CASSQFGGPNEQYF.

This clonotype occurred many times. The chain uses TRBV7-9 and TRBJ2-7, with 10 bases identical to TRBD2. J lost 7 bases, V lost 1 base, and 7 bases had no gene match. This CDR3 spans 15 amino acids. Germline CDR1 is SEHNR and CDR2 is FQNEAQ (reference sequence). The CDR3 is CASSLGSSGRGEQYF. The CDR3 DNA is TGTGCCAGCAGCTTAGGTTCTAGCGGGAGAGGGGAGCAGTACTTC.

The chain carries TRBV24-1 and TRBJ1-2, with 9 bases aligning to TRBD1. The CDR3 sequence is 13 residues long. The germline V gene has CDR1 KGHDR and CDR2 SFDVKD. V was clipped by 8 bases and J by 4 bases; unmatched bases: 4. DNA of the CDR3: TGTGCCACCACCGCGGGACAGGGCTATGGCTACACCTTC. Translation gives CATTAGQGYGYTF.

The chain couples TRBV5-1 to TRBJ2-1; tentatively, D is TRBD2 (6 bases). The V end was cut by 0 bases, the J end by 3 bases, with 13 bases between. CDR1 is SGHRS, CDR2 YFSETQ, per germline. This CDR3 comprises 16 residues. The CDR3 DNA is TGCGCCAGCAGCTTGGTTTCCGGGAGTGGCTACAATGAGCAGTTCTTC. This codes for CASSLVSGSGYNEQFF. Using reference TRBV5-1 and TRBJ2-1 for the parts outside the CDR3, the full variable domain is KAGVTQTPRYLIKTRGQQVTLSCSPISGHRSVSWYQQTPGQGLQFLFEYFSETQRNKGNFPGRFSGRQFSNSRSEMNVSTLELGDSALYLCASSLVSGSGYNEQFFGPGTRLTVL.

This sequence joins TRBV27 and TRBJ1-1; possibly TRBD1 for D (5 bases). The V gene lost 8 bases and the J gene lost 1 base, with 8 bases spanning the gap. The CDR3 is 12 residues long. Germline V gene data show CDR1 as MNHEY and CDR2 as SMNVEV (reference sequence). The CDR3 bases are TGTGCCAGCTGGGGGTGGAACACTGAAGCTTTCTTT. This codes for CASWGWNTEAFF.

This clonotype has a handful of counts. This rearrangement joins TRBV3-1 to TRBJ2-5, with TRBD2 identical over 15 bases. This CDR3 is 16 amino acids long. The V segment lost 3 bases and the J segment 1 base; nucleotides outside the gene matches: 0. Germline V CDR1 and CDR2: LGHDT, YNNKEL (reference sequence). The DNA for the CDR3 is TGTGCCAGCAGCCAGGGACTAGCGGGGGGCCAAGAGACCCAGTACTTC. It translates to CASSQGLAGGQETQYF.

This sequence joins TRBV7-9 and TRBJ2-5; 12 nucleotides agree with TRBD1. The V gene end was trimmed by 5 bases and the J gene end by 6 bases; junction bases not matched to a gene: 7. The length of the CDR3 is 15 residues. The V gene's germline CDR1 is SEHNR and CDR2 FQNEAQ (reference sequence). The CDR3 sequence: CASSLGTGGKKTQYF. The CDR3 region has the DNA TGTGCCAGCAGCCTGGGGACAGGGGGCAAGAAGACCCAGTACTTC. The whole variable domain, remainder taken from reference TRBV7-9 and TRBJ2-5, is DTGVSQNPRHKITKRGQNVTFRCDPISEHNRLYWYRQTLGQGPEFLTYFQNEAQLEKSRLLSDRFSAERPKGSFSTLEIQRTEQGDSAMYLCASSLGTGGKKTQYFGPGTRLLVL.

The chain carries TRBV18 and TRBJ1-2; D ambiguous. Between the trimmed V and J ends, which lost 4 bases and 6 bases, there was a span of 18 bases. Germline CDR1 and CDR2: KGHSH and LQKENI. The CDR3 is made up of 15 amino acids. The CDR3 nucleotides are TGTGCCAGCTCACATTCCCAGGTGAATGGCGATGGCTACACCTTC. Translated, it gives CASSHSQVNGDGYTF. Variable domain in full (rest from reference TRBV18 and TRBJ1-2): NAGVMQNPRHLVRRRGQEARLRCSPMKGHSHVYWYRQLPEEGLKFMVYLQKENIIDESGMPKERFSAEFPKEGPSILRIQQVVRGDSAAYFCASSHSQVNGDGYTFGSGTRLTVV.

The gene calls are TRBV7-3 and TRBJ2-7, with D maybe TRBD1 (5 bases). Germline CDR1 SGHTA, CDR2 FQGTGA. Trimming cost V 4 bases and J 4 bases, with 17 bases left between them. The CDR3 is 15 residues long. The CDR3 loop is CASSSEDSPRYEQYF. The CDR3 nucleotides are TGTGCCAGCAGCTCAGAAGACAGTCCTCGTTACGAGCAGTACTTC.

This clonotype was detected only once. This chain links TRBV7-8 with TRBJ1-5; D unclear. The germline V gene has CDR1 SGHVS and CDR2 FQNEAQ. The CDR3 extends over 14 amino acids. V was pared by 0 bases and J by 4 bases, with 7 bases between. The CDR3 DNA reads TGTGCCAGCAGCTTAGCCACCTCGAATCAGCCCCAGCATTTT. As protein: CASSLATSNQPQHF.

This clonotype occurred once. The rearrangement links TRBV30 to TRBJ2-7; D is ambiguous. The CDR3 is 14 residues long. Germline loops: CDR1 GTSNPN, CDR2 SVGIG (reference sequence). The germline V and J ends were trimmed by 0 bases and 9 bases, with 18 bases remaining between them. The CDR3 bases are TGTGCCTGGAGTGTAAGATGGTACAGTCCGGGGCAGTACTTC. It codes for CAWSVRWYSPGQYF.

The table lists this clonotype with a count of one. The V and J genes are TRBV6-5 and TRBJ1-1, with D maybe TRBD1 (6 bases). Germline V CDR1 and CDR2: MNHEY, SVGAGI. The CDR3 totals 14 residues. V was pared by 2 bases and J by 2 bases, with 9 bases between. DNA for the CDR3: TGTGCCAGCAGTTACAACAGGGCCAACACTGAAGCTTTCTTT. Translation: CASSYNRANTEAFF.

The V gene is TRBV7-9, the J gene TRBJ2-2, with D hard to call. This CDR3 contains 13 residues. Trimming pared 5 bases from V and 6 bases from J, leaving 10 bases between. Germline lookup yields CDR1 SEHNR and CDR2 FQNEAQ (reference sequence). Here the CDR3 reads CASSPPGPGELFF. CDR3 in DNA: TGTGCCAGCAGCCCCCCCGGCCCCGGGGAGCTGTTTTTT.

V is TRBV7-9 and J is TRBJ2-5; possible D gene TRBD2, 5 bases. Looked up from germline, CDR1 is SEHNR and CDR2 is FQNEAQ (reference sequence). Trimming removed 1 base at V and 3 bases at J, with 12 bases between. This CDR3 region has 15 residues. The CDR3 sequence: CASSLVGIGEETQYF. The CDR3 DNA is TGTGCCAGCAGCTTAGTCGGAATCGGGGAAGAGACCCAGTACTTC.

The J gene is TRBJ2-7, the V gene TRBV5-1; perhaps D is TRBD1 or TRBD2 (6 bases each). V lost 4 bases, J lost 5 bases, and 22 bases lay in between. The germline V gene has CDR1 SGHRS and CDR2 YFSETQ. The CDR3 sequence is 16 residues long. CDR3 loop: CASSLRVGGNSDEQYF. The CDR3 DNA sequence: TGCGCCAGCAGCCTCCGGGTGGGGGGCAATTCCGACGAGCAGTACTTC.

CDR3 in amino acids: CASSSRVGGTEAFF. The CDR3 nucleotides read TGTGCCAGCAGCTCCAGGGTTGGAGGCACTGAAGCTTTCTTT. The V and J genes are TRBV7-2 and TRBJ1-1, with D perhaps TRBD1 (5 bases). CDR3 length: 14 amino acids. V dropped 4 bases and J dropped 4 bases, with 13 bases sitting between them. Germline CDR1 is SGHTA and CDR2 is FQGNSA.

The chain has TRBV12-3 or TRBV12-4 and TRBJ2-3; 10 bases are a match to TRBD2. The CDR3 sequence is 16 residues long. V lost 2 bases and J lost 6; bases outside the gene matches: 8. The CDR3 bases are TGTGCCAGCAGTTTAATGGAGCGGGGGGGCGCGGATACGCAGTATTTT. Its protein product is CASSLMERGGADTQYF.

The chain uses TRBV20-1 and TRBJ1-5; D is ambiguous. V shed 0 bases and J shed 6 bases, with 15 bases lying between them. The CDR3 length is 15 residues. CDR1 is DFQATT and CDR2 is SNEGSKA in the germline V gene (reference sequence). The CDR3 bases are TGCAGTGCTAGAGATGGGGAGGCATCGTCTCAGCCCCAGCATTTT. It codes for CSARDGEASSQPQHF.

V and J are TRBV19 and TRBJ2-2; D is possibly TRBD2 (5 bases). V was clipped by 4 bases and J by 4 bases, with 16 bases between them. Per germline, CDR1 LNHDA and CDR2 SQIVND (reference sequence). The CDR3 totals 16 residues. CDR3 loop: CASSRVGAGRTGELFF. The CDR3 DNA sequence: TGTGCCAGTAGTAGGGTGGGCGCGGGTCGCACCGGGGAGCTGTTTTTT.

Points on this clonotype: At one of its ends the junction is not consistent with the germline gene, which may arise from a read error. The rearrangement links TRBV5-8 to TRBJ2-5, with D possibly matching TRBD2 (6 bases). The CDR3 length is 16 residues. The germline V gene encodes CDR1 SGHTS and CDR2 YDEGEE. CDR3 sequence reads: CASSLVGGGLQETQYF. CDR3 nucleotide sequence: TGTGCCAGCAGCTTGGTGGGAGGCGGACTCCAAGAGACACAGTACTTC.